Included here is one T cell receptor beta chain sequence, with context. Its specificity is not known. This sample was included in a study of blood T cells in healthy people across ages. Study-wide results and limits: With unsorted PBMCs, a conclusive comparison of naive versus antigen-experienced cells was not possible. Changes seen in expanded clonotypes were possibly confounded by donor CMV status left unknown.

V lost 1 base, J lost 3 bases, and 5 bases stayed unmatched. From germline, CDR1 is LGHNA and CDR2 YSLEER. CDR3 size: 16 residues. A second PCR, run for roughly 7 to 11 cycles, used a sample-barcoded 5' primer plus a J-beta primer mix. TCRdb reprocessed the 5' RACE reads with MiXCR, giving one entry per CDR3 protein. Of approximately 1.5 million distinct CDR3 sequences in the sample, approximately 39% were seen once. The total RNA that was extracted per sample amounted to at least 6 micrograms. The rearrangement links TRBV4-3 to TRBJ2-7, with TRBD2 identical over 11 bases. The TCR originated in a woman younger than 35 in good health. The source material was blood. CDR3 residues: CASSQVRLAGSYEQYF. The CDR3 nucleotides read TGCGCCAGCAGCCAAGTCCGACTAGCGGGGAGCTACGAGCAGTACTTC.